A selection of T cell receptor beta chains follows, all from one sample in a study of blood T cell repertoires in COVID-19. The assay was immunoSEQ multiplex PCR, and TCRdb's table has in-frame clones only and misses some. The sample yields under 250,000 clones, around 84% seen once. Material: peripheral blood. The receptors come from a man over 45 with COVID-19, enrolled during active disease. CDR3s include the opening cysteine and the closing phenylalanine or tryptophan. The D gene is left open where the match is weak. Size values are once, few and many counts, or a class for expanded clones, and some rows have none.

>-|TRBD2|TRBJ2-5|TRBV9
CASSISPGGSYVETQYF
TGTGCCAGCAGCATCAGTCCCGGGGGGTCCTACGTAGAGACCCAGTACTTC
>once|TRBD2|TRBJ2-5|TRBV29-1
CSVDPSGIGTQYF
TGCAGCGTTGACCCTAGCGGTATCGGGACCCAGTACTTC
>once|TRBD1|TRBJ1-4|TRBV27
CASSHRGGNEKLFF
TGTGCCAGCAGTCACAGGGGCGGGAATGAAAAACTGTTTTTT
>-|-|TRBJ2-2|TRBV18
CASSPWPGELFF
TGTGCCAGCTCACCCTGGCCGGGGGAGCTGTTTTTT
>few|TRBD2|TRBJ2-1|TRBV2
CASSVWLAGEDEQFF
TGTGCCAGCAGTGTTTGGCTAGCGGGAGAAGATGAGCAGTTCTTC
>-|TRBD1|TRBJ1-3|TRBV5-6
CAPGQGAGNTIYF
TGTGCCCCGGGACAGGGGGCTGGAAACACCATATATTTT
>-|-|TRBJ2-1|TRBV6-5
CASSYPQGGFRDEQFF
TGTGCCAGCAGTTACCCCCAGGGGGGATTCCGTGATGAGCAGTTCTTC
>-|TRBD1|TRBJ1-2|TRBV4-1
CASSHRQGPRGYTF
TGCGCCAGCAGCCACCGACAGGGGCCTAGGGGCTACACCTTC
>-|-|TRBJ2-7|TRBV7-9
CASSLMGGSYEQYF
TGTGCCAGCAGCTTAATGGGGGGCTCCTACGAGCAGTACTTC
>-|TRBD2|TRBJ2-1|TRBV7-6
CASSYTSDGYNEQFF
TGTGCCAGCAGCTACACTAGCGATGGCTACAATGAGCAGTTCTTC
>-|TRBD2|TRBJ2-5|TRBV28
CASSSSGGSGETQYF
TGTGCCAGCAGCTCTAGCGGGGGCTCCGGGGAGACCCAGTACTTC
>-|TRBD1|TRBJ2-7|TRBV24-1
CATSDRQGREQYF
TGTGCCACCAGTGATCGACAGGGGCGGGAGCAGTACTTC
>-|TRBD1|TRBJ2-1|TRBV29-1
CSAPDRVAYNEQFF
TGCAGCGCTCCAGACAGGGTCGCCTACAATGAGCAGTTCTTC
>-|TRBD1|TRBJ1-6|TRBV7-9
CASSLDREHSPLHF
TGTGCCAGCAGCCTTGACAGGGAACATTCACCCCTCCACTTT
>once|-|TRBJ2-7|TRBV6-5
CASSYVRESYEQYF
TGTGCCAGCAGCTACGTCAGGGAATCCTACGAGCAGTACTTC
>few|-|TRBJ2-7|TRBV6-5
CASRSQRNSYEQYF
TGTGCCAGCAGATCACAGCGGAACTCATACGAGCAGTACTTC
>-|TRBD1|TRBJ1-5|TRBV18
CASSPVGTGNQPQHF
TGTGCCAGCTCACCAGTCGGGACAGGCAATCAGCCCCAGCATTTT
>few|TRBD1|TRBJ1-2|TRBV7-9
CASSPTGDGGYTF
TGTGCCAGCAGCCCGACAGGGGACGGTGGCTACACCTTC
>-|-|TRBJ1-5|TRBV5-5
CASSAREHQPQHF
TGTGCCAGCAGCGCAAGGGAGCATCAGCCCCAGCATTTT
>-|-|TRBJ2-1|TRBV6-5
CASSLEQETYNEQFF
TGTGCCAGCAGTCTCGAGCAGGAAACCTACAATGAGCAGTTCTTC
>-|TRBD1|TRBJ2-1|TRBV15
CATSSLGTEAYNEQFF
TGTGCCACCAGCAGTCTCGGGACAGAAGCCTACAATGAGCAGTTCTTC
>few|-|TRBJ2-6|TRBV15
CATSGSSSGANVLTF
TGTGCCACCAGCGGGAGTTCCTCTGGGGCCAACGTCCTGACTTTC
>once|-|TRBJ1-3|TRBV9
CASSVGRGVGNTIYF
TGTGCCAGCAGCGTAGGCAGGGGAGTTGGGAACACCATATATTTT